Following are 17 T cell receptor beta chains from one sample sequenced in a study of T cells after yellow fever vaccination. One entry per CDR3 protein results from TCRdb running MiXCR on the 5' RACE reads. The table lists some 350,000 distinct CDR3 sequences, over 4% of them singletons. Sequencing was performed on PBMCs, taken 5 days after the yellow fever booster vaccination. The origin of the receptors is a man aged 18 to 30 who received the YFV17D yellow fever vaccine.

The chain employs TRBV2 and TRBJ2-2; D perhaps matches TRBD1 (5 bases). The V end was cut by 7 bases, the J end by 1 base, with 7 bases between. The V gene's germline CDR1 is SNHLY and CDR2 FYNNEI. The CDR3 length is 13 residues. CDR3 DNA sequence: TGTGCCAGCACAGGGAAGAACACCGGGGAGCTGTTTTTT. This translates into CASTGKNTGELFF.

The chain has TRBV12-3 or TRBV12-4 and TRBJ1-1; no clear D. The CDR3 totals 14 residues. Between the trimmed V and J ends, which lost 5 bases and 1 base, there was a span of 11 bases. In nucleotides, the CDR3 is TGTGCCAGCAGTATCGATATGGGGAACACTGAAGCTTTCTTT. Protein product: CASSIDMGNTEAFF.

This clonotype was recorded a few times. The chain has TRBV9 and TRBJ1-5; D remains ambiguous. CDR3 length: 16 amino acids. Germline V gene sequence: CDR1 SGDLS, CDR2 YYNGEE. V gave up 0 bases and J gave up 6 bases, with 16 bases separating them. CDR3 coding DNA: TGTGCCAGCAGCGTAGGATCTGCGGTCCTTGGTCAGCCCCAGCATTTT. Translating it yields CASSVGSAVLGQPQHF.

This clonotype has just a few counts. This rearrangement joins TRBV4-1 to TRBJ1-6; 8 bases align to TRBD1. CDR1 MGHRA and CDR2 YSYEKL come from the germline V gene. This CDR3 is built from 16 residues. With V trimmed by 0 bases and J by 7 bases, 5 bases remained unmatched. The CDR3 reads CASSQEPGGWNSPLHF. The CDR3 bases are TGCGCCAGCAGCCAAGAGCCAGGGGGCTGGAATTCACCCCTCCACTTT.

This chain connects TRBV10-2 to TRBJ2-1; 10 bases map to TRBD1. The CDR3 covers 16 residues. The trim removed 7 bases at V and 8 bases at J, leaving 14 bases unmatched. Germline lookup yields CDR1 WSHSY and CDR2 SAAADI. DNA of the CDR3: TGCGCCAGCAACTTCGGGGCGGGACAGGGGAGGCATGAGCAGTTCTTC. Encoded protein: CASNFGAGQGRHEQFF.

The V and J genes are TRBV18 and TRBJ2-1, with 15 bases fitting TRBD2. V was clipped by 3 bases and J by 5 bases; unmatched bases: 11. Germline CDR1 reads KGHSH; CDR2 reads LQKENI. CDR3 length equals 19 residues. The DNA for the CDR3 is TGTGCCAGCTCACCGTTTCGGACTAGCGGGGGGGCCTTGGACAATGAGCAGTTCTTC. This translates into CASSPFRTSGGALDNEQFF. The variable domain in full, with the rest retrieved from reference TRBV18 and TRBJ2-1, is NAGVMQNPRHLVRRRGQEARLRCSPMKGHSHVYWYRQLPEEGLKFMVYLQKENIIDESGMPKERFSAEFPKEGPSILRIQQVVRGDSAAYFCASSPFRTSGGALDNEQFFGPGTRLTVL.

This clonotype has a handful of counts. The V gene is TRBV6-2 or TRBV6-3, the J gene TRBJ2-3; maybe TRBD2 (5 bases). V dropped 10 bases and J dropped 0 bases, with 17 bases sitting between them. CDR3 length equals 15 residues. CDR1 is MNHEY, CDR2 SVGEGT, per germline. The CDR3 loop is CATFGRRTSTDTQYF. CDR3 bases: TGTGCCACCTTTGGCCGAAGGACTAGCACAGATACGCAGTATTTT.

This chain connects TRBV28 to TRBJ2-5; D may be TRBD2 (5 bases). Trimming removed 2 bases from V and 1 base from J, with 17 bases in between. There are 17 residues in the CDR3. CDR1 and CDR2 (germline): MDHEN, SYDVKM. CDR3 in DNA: TGTGCCAGCAGTTTAGAGGGCCCTTTGAGGCCCCAAGAGACCCAGTACTTC. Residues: CASSLEGPLRPQETQYF.

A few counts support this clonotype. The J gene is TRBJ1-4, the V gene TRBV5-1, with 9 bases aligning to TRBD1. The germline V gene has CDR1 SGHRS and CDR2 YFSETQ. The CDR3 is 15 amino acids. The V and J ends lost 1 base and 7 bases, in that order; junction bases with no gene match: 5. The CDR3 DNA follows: TGCGCCAGCAGCTTGCAACAGGGGGCCGGTGAAAAACTGTTTTTT. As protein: CASSLQQGAGEKLFF.

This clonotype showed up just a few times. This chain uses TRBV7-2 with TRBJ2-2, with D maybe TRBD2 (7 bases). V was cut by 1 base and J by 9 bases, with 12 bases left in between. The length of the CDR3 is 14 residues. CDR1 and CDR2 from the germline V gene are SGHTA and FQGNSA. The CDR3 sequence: CASSLGAGARELFF. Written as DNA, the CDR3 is TGTGCCAGCAGCTTAGGGGCGGGGGCTAGGGAGCTGTTTTTT.

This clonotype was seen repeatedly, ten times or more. Here the CDR3 DNA reads TGTGCCAGCAGTGCCGGACGGCCCTATGGCTACACCTTC. As protein: CASSAGRPYGYTF. The rearrangement joins TRBV12-3 or TRBV12-4 to TRBJ1-2; no definite D call. V dropped 5 bases and J dropped 4 bases, with 11 bases sitting between them. The CDR3 has 13 residues.

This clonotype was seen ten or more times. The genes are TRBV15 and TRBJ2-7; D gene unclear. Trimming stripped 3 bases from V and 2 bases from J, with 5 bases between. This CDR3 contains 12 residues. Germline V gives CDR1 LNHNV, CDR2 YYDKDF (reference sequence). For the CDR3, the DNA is TGTGCCACCAGCAGCGGTCCCTACGAGCAGTACTTC. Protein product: CATSSGPYEQYF.

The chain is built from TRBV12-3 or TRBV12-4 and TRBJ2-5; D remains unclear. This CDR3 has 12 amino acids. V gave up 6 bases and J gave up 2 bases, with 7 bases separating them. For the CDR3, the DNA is TGTGCCAGCAGCGTAATACAAGAGACCCAGTACTTC. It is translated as CASSVIQETQYF.

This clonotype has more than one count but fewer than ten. CDR3 in amino acids: CARCPTGGDTGELFF. The CDR3 DNA is TGTGCCAGGTGTCCGACAGGGGGGGACACCGGGGAGCTGTTTTTT. This chain joins TRBV21-1 and TRBJ2-2; the D call TRBD1 from the table was never checked on the DNA. TRBV21-1 is an annotated pseudogene. There are 15 residues in the CDR3.

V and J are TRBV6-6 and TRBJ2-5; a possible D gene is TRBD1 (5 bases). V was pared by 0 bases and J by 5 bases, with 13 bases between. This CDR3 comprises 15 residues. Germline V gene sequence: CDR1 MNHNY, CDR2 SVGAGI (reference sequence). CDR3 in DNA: TGTGCCAGCAGTTACTCTCGACAGATACGGGAGACCCAGTACTTC. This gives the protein CASSYSRQIRETQYF.

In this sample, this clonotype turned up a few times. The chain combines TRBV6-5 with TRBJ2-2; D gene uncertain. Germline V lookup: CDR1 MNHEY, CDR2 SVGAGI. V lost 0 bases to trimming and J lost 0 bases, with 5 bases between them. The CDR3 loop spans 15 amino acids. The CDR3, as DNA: TGTGCCAGCAGTTACTCAGTAGCGAACACCGGGGAGCTGTTTTTT. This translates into CASSYSVANTGELFF.

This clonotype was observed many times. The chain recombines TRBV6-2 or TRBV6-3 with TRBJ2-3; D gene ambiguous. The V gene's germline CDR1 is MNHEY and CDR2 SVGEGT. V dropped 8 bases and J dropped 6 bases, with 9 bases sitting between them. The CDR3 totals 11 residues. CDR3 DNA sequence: TGTGCCAGCGCCCCCGGCGATACGCAGTATTTT. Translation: CASAPGDTQYF.